Shown below are 6 T cell receptor beta chains from a single sample sequenced in a study of CD8+CD57+ T cells in acquired aplastic anemia (dated by TCRdb to between 2017 and 2018). The sequencing machine was an Illumina HiSeq 2000. Genomic DNA served as template for TCR beta VDJ combination and CDR3 sequence profiling. TCRdb redid the processing of the public reads, applying fastp at Q25 and MiXCR, and retained in-frame beta chains. A single entry per CDR3 protein holds the most common genes and DNA from its merged rows. Present in this sample are some 220,000 distinct CDR3 sequences, about 37% of which were seen just once. Of the sample, 0.95% to 1.3% is held by the ten largest clones. The sample taken for sequencing was sorted CD4+, CD8+, or CD8+CD57+ T cells (not recorded which) from PBMCs. All receptors come from a human donor in good health, serving as a control.

The V and J genes are TRBV19 and TRBJ1-2; TRBD1 matches at 9 bases. CDR1 and CDR2 (germline): LNHDA, SQIVND (reference sequence). Trimming at V came to 5 bases and at J to 8 bases, leaving 6 bases not matched to a gene. CDR3 length: 13 amino acids. The chain's CDR3 is CASSPGTGQGYTF. CDR3 nucleotide sequence: TGTGCCAGTAGTCCCGGGACAGGGCAGGGCTACACCTTC. Variable domain in full (rest from reference TRBV19 and TRBJ1-2): DGGITQSPKYLFRKEGQNVTLSCEQNLNHDAMYWYRQDPGQGLRLIYYSQIVNDFQKGDIAEGYSVSREKKESFPLTVTSAQKNPTAFYLCASSPGTGQGYTFGSGTRLTVV.

This clonotype came up once. This sequence joins TRBV19 and TRBJ1-1, with TRBD1 as a possible D gene (5 bases). The CDR3 is made up of 15 amino acids. V was clipped by 5 bases and J by 0 bases, with 13 bases between them. Germline assignment: CDR1 LNHDA and CDR2 SQIVND (reference sequence). CDR3: CASSRPGGLNTEAFF. The DNA of the CDR3 is TGTGCCAGTAGTCGGCCGGGGGGGTTGAACACTGAAGCTTTCTTT.

The CDR3 reads CASSYSQGGITEAFF. The CDR3 nucleotides read TGTGCCAGCAGTTACTCACAGGGGGGAATCACTGAAGCTTTCTTT. The V call is TRBV6-5, the J call TRBJ1-1; 8 nucleotides agree with TRBD1. The germline V gene has CDR1 MNHEY and CDR2 SVGAGI. V lost 0 bases and J lost 4; bases outside the gene matches: 4. The CDR3 length is 15 residues.

This clonotype has ten or more counts. The V gene is TRBV7-6, the J gene TRBJ1-1; no clear D. CDR1 and CDR2 (germline): SGHVS, FNYEAQ. The CDR3 runs to 14 residues. The ends were cut back, 8 bases at V and 3 bases at J, with 16 bases in the middle. CDR3 amino acids: CASARITGDTEAFF. The CDR3 DNA is TGTGCCAGCGCGCGAATCACCGGGGACACTGAAGCTTTCTTT.

The genes are TRBV7-9 and TRBJ1-5; no reliable D call. The length of the CDR3 is 14 residues. Trimming pared 8 bases from V and 5 bases from J, leaving 16 bases between. Per the germline V gene, CDR1 is SEHNR and CDR2 is FQNEAQ (reference sequence). CDR3 DNA: TGTGCCAGCGGCCCAGGAAGGGTGGATCAGCCCCAGCATTTT. Its translation: CASGPGRVDQPQHF. Drawing the rest from reference TRBV7-9 and TRBJ1-5, the complete variable domain is DTGVSQNPRHKITKRGQNVTFRCDPISEHNRLYWYRQTLGQGPEFLTYFQNEAQLEKSRLLSDRFSAERPKGSFSTLEIQRTEQGDSAMYLCASGPGRVDQPQHFGDGTRLSIL.

The chain carries TRBV30 and TRBJ1-5; 8 bases align to TRBD1. Germline CDR1 GTSNPN, CDR2 SVGIG (reference sequence). The CDR3 is 13 residues long. The V gene end was trimmed by 3 bases and the J gene end by 6 bases; junction bases not matched to a gene: 4. The CDR3 DNA is TGTGCCTGGAGCCGCGACAGGGGTCAGCCCCAGCATTTT. Protein: CAWSRDRGQPQHF. The variable domain in full, completed from reference TRBV30 and TRBJ1-5, reads SQTIHQWPATLVQPVGSPLSLECTVEGTSNPNLYWYRQAAGRGLQLLFYSVGIGQISSEVPQNLSASRPQDRQFILSSKKLLLSDSGFYLCAWSRDRGQPQHFGDGTRLSIL.